A selection of T cell receptor beta chains follows, all from one sample in a study of blood T cell repertoires in COVID-19. The protocol was immunoSEQ multiplex PCR, while the TCRdb copy is restricted to in-frame clones and leaves out a portion. Among 150,000 or so clones listed, roughly 83% were seen once. Sequenced sample: peripheral blood. The receptors were gathered from a man aged 18-30 years with active or convalescent COVID-19. The CDR3 runs from the conserved cysteine through the conserved F or W. The D gene is left open where the match is weak. Only some rows state a clone size, as once, few, many or a class for expanded clones.

DNA: TGCGCCAGCAGCCAGACTCCTTCCTACGAGCAGTACTTC
CDR3: CASSQTPSYEQYF
D: NA
J: TRBJ2-7
size: NA
V: TRBV5-1

DNA: TGTGCCAGCTCACCATTGGGGGGGAGTAGCAATCAGCCCCAGCATTTT
CDR3: CASSPLGGSSNQPQHF
D: NA
J: TRBJ1-5
size: NA
V: TRBV18

DNA: TGTGCCAGCAGCCAAGATCGGCTAGCGGGGACCACAGATACGCAGTATTTT
CDR3: CASSQDRLAGTTDTQYF
D: TRBD2
J: TRBJ2-3
size: NA
V: TRBV14

DNA: TGTGCCAGCAGCTTGGGACAGGGGAACACCGGGGAGCTGTTTTTT
CDR3: CASSLGQGNTGELFF
D: TRBD1
J: TRBJ2-2
size: NA
V: TRBV7-9

DNA: TGCGCCAGCAGCTTGGGCGGTGGAGGGGCATTCACTGAAGCTTTCTTT
CDR3: CASSLGGGGAFTEAFF
D: NA
J: TRBJ1-1
size: NA
V: TRBV5-1

DNA: TGTGCCAGCAGCTCCGGGACTAGCGGGATCTACGAGCAGTACTTC
CDR3: CASSSGTSGIYEQYF
D: TRBD2
J: TRBJ2-7
size: many
V: TRBV7-9

DNA: TGTGCCAGCTCACCCAGCCCTAGCTCCTACGAGCAGTACTTC
CDR3: CASSPSPSSYEQYF
D: NA
J: TRBJ2-7
size: NA
V: TRBV18

DNA: TGTGCCAGCAGTCGGACAGGGGATAACAATGAGCAGTTCTTC
CDR3: CASSRTGDNNEQFF
D: TRBD1
J: TRBJ2-1
size: NA
V: TRBV6-5

DNA: TGTGCCAGCAGTTTCTACAGGGCCCTGAACACTGAAGCTTTCTTT
CDR3: CASSFYRALNTEAFF
D: NA
J: TRBJ1-1
size: NA
V: TRBV28

DNA: TGTGCCAGCAGCTTGGGGCAGGGGACACTCGAGCAGTACTTC
CDR3: CASSLGQGTLEQYF
D: NA
J: TRBJ2-7
size: NA
V: TRBV5-4

DNA: TGTGCCAGCAGTGTGGGCTTCTATGGCTACACCTTC
CDR3: CASSVGFYGYTF
D: NA
J: TRBJ1-2
size: NA
V: TRBV2

DNA: TGTGCCACCAGCAGAGATTCCCGGTACAATCAGCCCCAGCATTTT
CDR3: CATSRDSRYNQPQHF
D: NA
J: TRBJ1-5
size: few
V: TRBV15

DNA: TGTGCCAGCAGCTTAGCCCATTCCTCTGGAAACACCATATATTTT
CDR3: CASSLAHSSGNTIYF
D: NA
J: TRBJ1-3
size: NA
V: TRBV11-2

DNA: TGTGCCAGCAGCCGCTATCCTCCCGGGACAGGGGGAGGAAACACCATATATTTT
CDR3: CASSRYPPGTGGGNTIYF
D: TRBD1
J: TRBJ1-3
size: NA
V: TRBV5-5

DNA: TGTGCCAGCAGTCAGGGGTACTCCTACAATGAGCAGTTCTTC
CDR3: CASSQGYSYNEQFF
D: NA
J: TRBJ2-1
size: NA
V: TRBV2

DNA: TGTGCCAGCAGCGTAGAAGGGGGCGTTTGGACAGATACGCAGTATTTT
CDR3: CASSVEGGVWTDTQYF
D: TRBD1
J: TRBJ2-3
size: once
V: TRBV9

DNA: TGTGCCAGCAGTGAATATGGAGGGGGCGTTGGCTACACCTTC
CDR3: CASSEYGGGVGYTF
D: TRBD1
J: TRBJ1-2
size: NA
V: TRBV25-1

DNA: TGTGCCAGCTCATTGGGACTAGCGGCCAGCTCCTACAATGAGCAGTTCTTC
CDR3: CASSLGLAASSYNEQFF
D: TRBD2
J: TRBJ2-1
size: NA
V: TRBV18

DNA: TGTGCCAGCAGCCCGAGGGACAGGGGGGGCTTTGGCTACACCTTC
CDR3: CASSPRDRGGFGYTF
D: TRBD1
J: TRBJ1-2
size: once
V: TRBV6-5

DNA: TGTGCCAGTAGTATAGGGGCAGCCCTGGCCTACGAGCAGTACTTC
CDR3: CASSIGAALAYEQYF
D: NA
J: TRBJ2-7
size: once
V: TRBV19

DNA: TGTGCCAGCAGTTACTGGAAAAAGCGGGAGGGCAATGAGCAGTTCTTC
CDR3: CASSYWKKREGNEQFF
D: TRBD2
J: TRBJ2-1
size: NA
V: TRBV6-7

DNA: TGTGCCAGCAGCCCCCGGGGAGGGAGGGAGACCCAGTACTTC
CDR3: CASSPRGGRETQYF
D: TRBD2
J: TRBJ2-5
size: NA
V: TRBV3-1/TRBV3-2

DNA: TGTGCCAGCAACCCCTCCGGGACTAGCGGGGGGGCCGCCTACAATGAGCAGTTCTTC
CDR3: CASNPSGTSGGAAYNEQFF
D: TRBD2
J: TRBJ2-1
size: few
V: TRBV5-5

DNA: TGTGCCAGCAGCCAAGGTGGCGGGGGGGGTTACAATGAGCAGTTCTTC
CDR3: CASSQGGGGGYNEQFF
D: TRBD2
J: TRBJ2-1
size: NA
V: TRBV4-2

DNA: TGTGCCAGCAGCGTAGAGGTGGGAGTGACCTACGAGCAGTACTTC
CDR3: CASSVEVGVTYEQYF
D: NA
J: TRBJ2-7
size: NA
V: TRBV9

DNA: TGTGCCAGCAGCTACCCCCTACCCTACAATGAGCAGTTCTTC
CDR3: CASSYPLPYNEQFF
D: NA
J: TRBJ2-1
size: NA
V: TRBV7-2

DNA: TGTGCCAGCAGAACGGGACTCCTGTCGCCATCGGAGACCCAGTACTTC
CDR3: CASRTGLLSPSETQYF
D: NA
J: TRBJ2-5
size: NA
V: TRBV5-5

DNA: TGTGCCAGCAGGTCTCTCGCTAAGTATGGCTACACCTTC
CDR3: CASRSLAKYGYTF
D: NA
J: TRBJ1-2
size: once
V: TRBV6-5

DNA: TGCGCCAGCAGCGAAGGACAGGGCTGGGAGACCCAGTACTTC
CDR3: CASSEGQGWETQYF
D: TRBD1
J: TRBJ2-5
size: few
V: TRBV5-1

DNA: TGTGCCAGCTCACCACTGGACGCAGGGGGAACTGAAGCTTTCTTT
CDR3: CASSPLDAGGTEAFF
D: TRBD1
J: TRBJ1-1
size: NA
V: TRBV18

DNA: TGTGCTAGCAGCGCCGGGGTAGCGGGGTACTACGAGCAGTACTTC
CDR3: CASSAGVAGYYEQYF
D: TRBD2
J: TRBJ2-7
size: NA
V: TRBV7-7

DNA: TGTGCCAGCAGTTACGCAGGGGGCGTCGACTATGGCTACACCTTC
CDR3: CASSYAGGVDYGYTF
D: TRBD1
J: TRBJ1-2
size: once
V: TRBV6-5

DNA: TGTGCCAGCAGTTATTCGAGGCCTAGCAATCAGCCCCAGCATTTT
CDR3: CASSYSRPSNQPQHF
D: NA
J: TRBJ1-5
size: NA
V: TRBV6-9

DNA: TGTGCCACGCGGAGCACAGATACGCAGTATTTT
CDR3: CATRSTDTQYF
D: NA
J: TRBJ2-3
size: NA
V: TRBV18

DNA: TGTGCCAGCCTTGCCCGACAGACCCGAATCCCTACTTTGATCTTT
CDR3: CASLARQTRIPTLIF
D: NA
J: TRBJ1-1
size: few
V: TRBV19

DNA: TGTGCCAGCAGCCAAGAAGGAGGGCAGCAAGAGACCCAGTACTTC
CDR3: CASSQEGGQQETQYF
D: NA
J: TRBJ2-5
size: NA
V: TRBV4-2

DNA: TGTGCCAGCAGTTCCGGGACAGGGGTAGGAAGCACCGGGGAGCTGTTTTTT
CDR3: CASSSGTGVGSTGELFF
D: TRBD1
J: TRBJ2-2
size: NA
V: TRBV6-2/TRBV6-3

DNA: TGCAGCGTTGAAGATAGTGACAGGGTCCCCACTGAAGCTTTCTTT
CDR3: CSVEDSDRVPTEAFF
D: TRBD1
J: TRBJ1-1
size: NA
V: TRBV29-1

DNA: TGTGCCAGCAGTCCGTCTTGGGCCGATACGCAGTATTTT
CDR3: CASSPSWADTQYF
D: NA
J: TRBJ2-3
size: NA
V: TRBV6-5

DNA: TGTGCCAGCAGCCGAGGGATGAACACTGAAGCTTTCTTT
CDR3: CASSRGMNTEAFF
D: NA
J: TRBJ1-1
size: NA
V: TRBV3-1/TRBV3-2

DNA: TGTGCCAGCAGTGCGAGCAGACAGGGGCTGCCAAAAACAGATACGCAGTATTTT
CDR3: CASSASRQGLPKTDTQYF
D: TRBD1
J: TRBJ2-3
size: NA
V: TRBV6-1

DNA: TGTGCCAGCAGCGGGGACAGGGGAACTGAAGCTTTCTTT
CDR3: CASSGDRGTEAFF
D: TRBD1
J: TRBJ1-1
size: NA
V: TRBV5-4

DNA: TGTGCCAGCAGCTTAGCGGCCAGCGGATACAAAAACATTCAGTACTTC
CDR3: CASSLAASGYKNIQYF
D: NA
J: TRBJ2-4
size: NA
V: TRBV7-2

DNA: TGTGCCAGCAGTGAGGGGCCCTACAGGGATGATCAGCCCCAGCATTTT
CDR3: CASSEGPYRDDQPQHF
D: NA
J: TRBJ1-5
size: NA
V: TRBV6-1

DNA: TGTGCCAGCAGCCGTGGGGACAGGGACCACGAGCAGTACTTC
CDR3: CASSRGDRDHEQYF
D: TRBD1
J: TRBJ2-7
size: NA
V: TRBV28

DNA: TGTGCCAGCAGCCAAGTATTCGGACTAGCGGGAGCCGGCACAGATACGCAGTATTTT
CDR3: CASSQVFGLAGAGTDTQYF
D: TRBD2
J: TRBJ2-3
size: NA
V: TRBV4-2

DNA: TGCAGCGTTGTTTATGGACAGGGCAATCAGCCCCAGCATTTT
CDR3: CSVVYGQGNQPQHF
D: TRBD1
J: TRBJ1-5
size: NA
V: TRBV29-1

DNA: TGTGCCAGCAGCTTAGTTAGCGGGTCGAGCTCCTACAATGAGCAGTTCTTC
CDR3: CASSLVSGSSSYNEQFF
D: TRBD2
J: TRBJ2-1
size: NA
V: TRBV7-2

DNA: TGCAGTGGGGACTTGATAAACATTCAGTACTTC
CDR3: CSGDLINIQYF
D: NA
J: TRBJ2-4
size: NA
V: TRBV20-1

DNA: TGTGCCAGCAGTTACTCGAACAGGGTCAATTCACCCCTCCACTTT
CDR3: CASSYSNRVNSPLHF
D: NA
J: TRBJ1-6
size: NA
V: TRBV6-5

DNA: TGTGCCAGATGCTCCCTCGGTACAACTAATGAAAAACTGTTTTTT
CDR3: CARCSLGTTNEKLFF
D: NA
J: TRBJ1-4
size: NA
V: TRBV6-8

DNA: TGTGCCAGCAGTTTAACGCAGGGTGTTGGGAGCAATCAGCCCCAGCATTTT
CDR3: CASSLTQGVGSNQPQHF
D: NA
J: TRBJ1-5
size: NA
V: TRBV28

DNA: TGTGCCAGCAGCTTCCTGACAGGGCTCCATAATTCACCCCTCCACTTT
CDR3: CASSFLTGLHNSPLHF
D: TRBD1
J: TRBJ1-6
size: NA
V: TRBV27